This entry describes one T cell receptor (beta chain). This entry is derived from a study of shared clonotypes between healthy human individuals. Across the whole study: Donor composition was a couple of women and three men, aged 18 to 49. Each donor contributed plates that comprised three CD4 naive, three CD4 memory, two CD8 naive and one CD8 memory.

Germline V gene data show CDR1 as MNHEY and CDR2 as SMNVEV (reference sequence). The V end was cut by 2 bases, the J end by 0 bases, with 8 bases between. The CDR3 extends over 15 amino acids. Methods used by the authors: Quality scores were absent from the junction-only immunoSEQ sequences, so filtering differed. Profiling relied on immunoSEQ multiplex PCR, and the TCRdb table lists in-frame clones only, not all of them. V and J calls and clone size are given by that table; D and trimming were obtained from the DNA. This sample has millions of clones; over 85% occur once, and the top ten carry 0.39%.

This sequence was found in a man aged 18-30 years in good health. Some clones in this sample may be carry-over from other donors' samples. The sample consisted of naive CD4+ T cells from PBMCs. As for subset: CD45RA+ positively selected. The chain combines TRBV27 with TRBJ1-5, with D unresolved. CDR3 region: CASSLRIYSNQPQHF. CDR3 in DNA: TGTGCCAGCAGTTTACGGATTTATAGCAATCAGCCCCAGCATTTT.